The 7 T cell receptor beta chains below all came from one sample that was sequenced in a study of cytotoxic CD8 clonotypes in ibrutinib-treated CLL. Profiling relied on immunoSEQ multiplex PCR, and the TCRdb table lists in-frame clones only, not all of them. The sample carries 110,000 to 150,000 clones, over 60% recorded once. Sequences were derived from PBMCs, sampled after 12 months of ibrutinib treatment. The source is a human donor with chronic lymphocytic leukemia.

This chain uses TRBV5-1 with TRBJ2-5; 8 bases are shared with TRBD1. This CDR3 contains 16 residues. V dropped 1 base and J dropped 4; count of bases not matched to a gene: 9. Germline CDR1 is SGHRS and CDR2 is YFSETQ. CDR3 DNA sequence: TGCGCCAGCAGCTTGTCCCCCCGGACAGGGCCAGAGACCCAGTACTTC. This translates into CASSLSPRTGPETQYF.

This clone has only one observation. The chain joins TRBV4-1 to TRBJ1-2; 9 nucleotides align to TRBD1. Trimming cost V 4 bases and J 0 bases; bases outside gene matches: 3. Germline CDR1 MGHRA, CDR2 YSYEKL. There are 15 residues in the CDR3. CDR3 region: CASSLGQGTNYGYTF. DNA for the CDR3: TGCGCCAGCAGCCTGGGACAGGGCACTAACTATGGCTACACCTTC.

The chain employs TRBV5-1 and TRBJ2-5, with 7 bases aligning to TRBD1. The CDR3 is 14 amino acids. CDR1 and CDR2 from the germline V gene are SGHRS and YFSETQ. The trim removed 3 bases at V and 1 base at J, leaving 3 bases unmatched. This CDR3 reads CASSSDRVQETQYF. The CDR3 DNA follows: TGCGCCAGCAGCTCCGACAGGGTCCAAGAGACCCAGTACTTC.

The sample holds one count of this clone. The chain employs TRBV5-1 and TRBJ2-1; D might be TRBD2 (6 bases). This CDR3 has 16 amino acids. Germline CDR1 reads SGHRS; CDR2 reads YFSETQ. The ends were cut back, 6 bases at V and 8 bases at J, with 24 bases in the middle. This CDR3 is CASTSGRASVLDEQFF. For the CDR3, the DNA is TGCGCCAGCACCTCAGGAAGGGCTAGCGTCTTGGATGAGCAGTTCTTC.

This clone appeared a single time. The chain combines TRBV9 with TRBJ1-1; 9 nucleotides align to TRBD1. CDR1 is SGDLS, CDR2 YYNGEE, per germline. The CDR3 totals 15 residues. Losses at the gene ends were 3 bases for V and 3 bases for J; bases not matched to a gene: 6. The CDR3 coding sequence is TGTGCCAGCAGCGGGCGGACAGGGGAAGACACTGAAGCTTTCTTT. It codes for CASSGRTGEDTEAFF. The complete variable domain, with remaining parts taken from reference TRBV9 and TRBJ1-1, reads DSGVTQTPKHLITATGQRVTLRCSPRSGDLSVYWYQQSLDQGLQFLIQYYNGEERAKGNILERFSAQQFPDLHSELNLSSLELGDSALYFCASSGRTGEDTEAFFGQGTRLTVV.

This sequence joins TRBV15 and TRBJ1-2, with no clear D. V lost 1 base and J 1 base, leaving 7 bases between the germline ends. The CDR3 has 14 residues. Germline V gives CDR1 LNHNV, CDR2 YYDKDF (reference sequence). Written as DNA, the CDR3 is TGTGCCACCAGCAGAGGGGCTCTTAACTATGGCTACACCTTC. It yields the protein CATSRGALNYGYTF.

The V and J genes are TRBV5-4 and TRBJ2-5; TRBD1 matches at 7 bases. The V segment lost 2 bases and the J segment 5 bases; nucleotides outside the gene matches: 9. CDR3 length: 15 residues. Germline CDR1 is SGHNT and CDR2 is YYREEE (reference sequence). Here the CDR3 DNA reads TGTGCCAGCAGCTTATTACAGGGGCGCCGGGAGACCCAGTACTTC. Protein product: CASSLLQGRRETQYF. Looking up the rest from reference TRBV5-4 and TRBJ2-5 gives the full variable domain: ETGVTQSPTHLIKTRGQQVTLRCSSQSGHNTVSWYQQALGQGPQFIFQYYREEENGRGNFPPRFSGLQFPNYSSELNVNALELDDSALYLCASSLLQGRRETQYFGPGTRLLVL.